This TCR beta chain was documented in a study of T cells after yellow fever vaccination. Study as a whole: Fractions with few cells were prepared using SMART-Seq v4 Ultra Low Input. General study results and limits: Most primary-vaccination clones reappeared after the booster (approximately 96% CD4, 88% CD8). A small share of clonotypes appeared in both CD4 and CD8 compartments.

UMIs were added to TCR cDNA along with a universal primer site when it was made by 5'RACE template switching. From the 5' RACE reads, TCRdb called clonotypes with MiXCR, one entry per CDR3 protein. The table lists 250,000 to 400,000 distinct CDR3 sequences, approximately 4.5% of them singletons, with approximately 19% in the top ten. There are 12 residues in the CDR3. With V trimmed by 6 bases and J by 6 bases, 4 bases remained unmatched. Germline CDR1 is MNHEY and CDR2 is SMNVEV (reference sequence). The table lists this clonotype with a few counts. Its cognate antigen is unknown. This specimen was PBMCs, taken 15 days after the yellow fever booster vaccination. This clonotype was obtained from a man in his late teens or twenties who received the YFV17D yellow fever vaccine. The V call is TRBV27, the J call TRBJ1-2, with TRBD1 matching 7 bases. The CDR3 reads CASRTGINGYTF. The CDR3, as DNA: TGTGCCAGCAGGACAGGGATTAATGGCTACACCTTC.